This T cell receptor beta chain was observed in a study of T cell responses to AZD1222 COVID-19 vaccine. CDR1 is MNHEY and CDR2 is SMNVEV in the germline V gene (reference sequence). CDR3 length: 18 amino acids. With 3 bases removed from V and 0 bases from J, the gap between germline ends came to 20 bases. Assay: immunoSEQ multiplex PCR; the TCRdb copy retains only in-frame clones and omits some. The table shows 100,000 to 150,000 clones, with around 93% occurring only once. The TCR sequence derives from an adult in good health. The chain links TRBV27 to TRBJ2-5; D uncertain. The material was peripheral blood, obtained on day 0 of AZD1222 vaccination. The CDR3 nucleotides are TGTGCCAGCAGTTTCGACCCTGAGAAAACCTCTCACCAAGAGACCCAGTACTTC. Its protein product is CASSFDPEKTSHQETQYF.